Presented here are 25 T cell receptor beta chains from one specimen sequenced in a study of cytomegalovirus exposure and HLA in healthy donors. Measured with immunoSEQ multiplex PCR; TCRdb has only the in-frame clones, and not every one. The data hold about 300,000 clones, with roughly 90% observed a single time. Sequenced: PBMCs. These receptors were collected from a woman aged 18-29 years in good health and CMV-seronegative.

J is TRBJ2-7 and V is TRBV7-6, with TRBD2 identical over 10 bases. Unmatched junction bases numbered 6, after V lost 5 bases and J lost 2 bases. Per germline, CDR1 SGHVS and CDR2 FNYEAQ. The CDR3 totals 15 residues. CDR3 sequence reads: CASSLSGRGPYEQYF. For the CDR3, the DNA is TGTGCCAGCAGCCTCAGCGGGAGGGGGCCCTACGAGCAGTACTTC.

The genes are TRBV7-7 and TRBJ2-1; D might be TRBD2 (5 bases). The CDR3 has 15 residues. V lost 2 bases and J 2 bases, leaving 10 bases between the germline ends. Germline V gives CDR1 SSHAT, CDR2 FNYEAQ (reference sequence). CDR3 amino acids: CASSLRPSPYNEQFF. CDR3 sequence (DNA): TGTGCCAGCAGCTTAAGGCCTAGCCCCTACAATGAGCAGTTCTTC. Full variable domain (rest looked up from reference TRBV7-7 and TRBJ2-1): GAGVSQSPRYKVTKRGQDVTLRCDPISSHATLYWYQQALGQGPEFLTYFNYEAQPDKSGLPSDRFSAERPEGSISTLTIQRTEQRDSAMYRCASSLRPSPYNEQFFGPGTRLTVL.

The gene calls are TRBV6-5 and TRBJ2-7; 11 bases align to TRBD2. Germline V gene data show CDR1 as MNHEY and CDR2 as SVGAGI. V gave up 10 bases and J gave up 5 bases; unmatched junction bases: 10. The CDR3 loop spans 14 amino acids. DNA for the CDR3: TGTGCCATCGCCAGTAGCGGGAGGGCCAACGAGCAGTACTTC. The encoded protein is CAIASSGRANEQYF.

The rearrangement uses TRBV5-1 and TRBJ1-1; weak D call: TRBD1 (6 bases). V was clipped by 5 bases and J by 4 bases, with 18 bases between them. Germline loops: CDR1 SGHRS, CDR2 YFSETQ. The CDR3 length is 15 residues. Written as DNA, the CDR3 is TGCGCCAGCAGGGGTGGGGGCGCAGGGAGCACTGAAGCTTTCTTT. As protein: CASRGGGAGSTEAFF.

This clone was detected once. The chain employs TRBV10-3 and TRBJ2-2, with 8 bases matching TRBD1. This CDR3 is built from 16 residues. The junction had 9 bases not matched to a gene; V was cut back by 8 bases and J by 1 base. CDR1 and CDR2 (germline): ENHRY, SYGVKD. CDR3 nucleotide sequence: TGTGCCATCCCCAGCTCGGGACAGGTGAACACCGGGGAGCTGTTTTTT. As protein: CAIPSSGQVNTGELFF.

The chain joins TRBV27 to TRBJ2-2, with D perhaps matching TRBD2 (6 bases). CDR3 length: 15 amino acids. The germline V gene has CDR1 MNHEY and CDR2 SMNVEV (reference sequence). Trimming took off 6 bases at V and 5 bases at J, with 16 bases between the two ends. In nucleotides, the CDR3 is TGTGCCAGCAGGGGGGTCGGGAGACGTACCGGGGAGCTGTTTTTT. Encoded protein: CASRGVGRRTGELFF.

This clone has a single count. The chain uses TRBV9 and TRBJ1-2; D perhaps matches TRBD1 (6 bases). The V and J ends lost 4 bases and 5 bases respectively, with 24 bases between them. The CDR3 loop spans 17 amino acids. CDR1 and CDR2 from the germline V gene are SGDLS and YYNGEE. CDR3 sequence (DNA): TGTGCCAGCAGCCCCGGGGACAACTACTATATGGGATATGGCTACACCTTC. Its protein is CASSPGDNYYMGYGYTF.

The chain joins TRBV5-1 to TRBJ2-7, with a tentative D call TRBD2 (6 bases). Germline CDR1 reads SGHRS; CDR2 reads YFSETQ. Trimming took off 3 bases at V and 6 bases at J, with 19 bases between the two ends. This CDR3 has 15 amino acids. The CDR3 DNA reads TGCGCCAGCAGCTGGGACCCTAAGGCCGGGGGCGAGCAGTACTTC. Amino acids: CASSWDPKAGGEQYF.

V and J are TRBV9 and TRBJ2-1; maybe TRBD1 (6 bases). V lost 4 bases and J 9 bases, leaving 11 bases between the germline ends. Germline values: CDR1 SGDLS, CDR2 YYNGEE. This CDR3 comprises 12 residues. CDR3 in DNA: TGTGCCAGCAGCTCGACAGGACTTGAGCAGTTCTTC. Protein: CASSSTGLEQFF.

The V call is TRBV2, the J call TRBJ2-7, with TRBD2 matching 9 bases. CDR1 SNHLY and CDR2 FYNNEI come from the germline V gene. J lost 3 bases, V lost 6 bases, and 6 bases had no gene match. The CDR3 sequence is 14 residues long. The CDR3 DNA sequence: TGTGCCAGCAGGGGACGACTAGCGGACTACGAGCAGTACTTC. This codes for CASRGRLADYEQYF.

V usage is TRBV5-8 and J usage is TRBJ1-1; D gene unclear. Germline V gene sequence: CDR1 SGHTS, CDR2 YDEGEE. The germline V and J ends were trimmed by 0 bases and 3 bases, with 12 bases remaining between them. The CDR3 covers 15 residues. CDR3 coding DNA: TGTGCCAGCAGCTTGGGAGTCCGGGGTCACACTGAAGCTTTCTTT. It encodes CASSLGVRGHTEAFF.

The CDR3 is CASSRGQGYQPQHF. The DNA of the CDR3 is TGTGCCAGCAGCCGGGGACAGGGTTATCAGCCCCAGCATTTT. This chain connects TRBV7-8 to TRBJ1-5; the match to TRBD1 covers 9 bases. From germline, CDR1 is SGHVS and CDR2 FQNEAQ. The CDR3 sequence is 14 residues long. The trim removed 5 bases at V and 5 bases at J, leaving 4 bases unmatched.

The chain links TRBV5-5 to TRBJ2-2; no firm D call. V shed 5 bases and J shed 4 bases, with 12 bases lying between them. Germline loops: CDR1 SGHKS, CDR2 YYEKEE (reference sequence). The CDR3 has 14 residues. This CDR3 is CASSYLWATGELFF. DNA of the CDR3: TGTGCCAGCAGTTACTTGTGGGCCACCGGGGAGCTGTTTTTT.

The chain is built from TRBV6-5 and TRBJ1-2; D may be TRBD1 (5 bases). Germline V CDR1 and CDR2: MNHEY, SVGAGI. V gave up 8 bases and J gave up 3 bases, with 19 bases separating them. This CDR3 region has 15 residues. The chain's CDR3 is CASGFYGGGDYGYTF. CDR3 coding DNA: TGTGCCAGCGGTTTCTACGGGGGGGGTGACTATGGCTACACCTTC.

This rearrangement joins TRBV28 to TRBJ1-1; unclear D gene. The germline gives CDR1 MDHEN, CDR2 SYDVKM. Trimming cost V 1 base and J 7 bases, with 10 bases left between them. The CDR3 has 13 amino acids. Here the CDR3 DNA reads TGTGCCAGCAGTTTATTCACGAGGGATGAAGCTTTCTTT. This translates into CASSLFTRDEAFF.

This sequence joins TRBV28 and TRBJ2-7; D is ambiguous. The germline V gene has CDR1 MDHEN and CDR2 SYDVKM. This CDR3 has 14 residues. Trimming cost V 1 base and J 2 bases, with 9 bases left between them. The CDR3 region is CASSLSAGPYEQYF. CDR3 in DNA: TGTGCCAGCAGTTTATCGGCAGGTCCCTACGAGCAGTACTTC.

The CDR3 loop is CASSRARNNEQFF. CDR3 coding DNA: TGTGCCAGCAGCCGTGCCAGGAACAATGAGCAGTTCTTC. V usage is TRBV7-2 and J usage is TRBJ2-1; D remains ambiguous. From germline, CDR1 is SGHTA and CDR2 FQGNSA. Deletions cut 5 bases from V and 5 bases from J, with 10 bases between. This CDR3 spans 13 amino acids.

The chain recombines TRBV18 with TRBJ1-1; a possible D gene is TRBD1 (5 bases). The CDR3 spans 14 residues. Germline assignment: CDR1 KGHSH and CDR2 LQKENI. Trimming shortened V by 3 bases and J by 10 bases, and 18 bases separated the two germline ends. The CDR3 is CASSPLSLGGVAFF. The CDR3 nucleotides read TGTGCCAGCTCACCCCTCTCCTTGGGGGGAGTAGCTTTCTTT.

This clone was counted between two and nine times. For the CDR3, the DNA is TGCGCCAGCAGCCCAGACGGGGGGCTCCAGCATTTT. Residues: CASSPDGGLQHF. This sequence joins TRBV10-2 and TRBJ1-5; perhaps TRBD1 as D (6 bases). Trimming took 6 bases from V and 12 from J, leaving 15 bases between them. This CDR3 has 12 amino acids. Germline V gene sequence: CDR1 WSHSY, CDR2 SAAADI.

CDR3 bases: TGCGCCAGCAGCTTCCCTAGCGGGGTCACAGATACGCAGTATTTT. This translates into CASSFPSGVTDTQYF. This chain links TRBV5-1 with TRBJ2-3, with TRBD2 identical over 9 bases. The germline V gene encodes CDR1 SGHRS and CDR2 YFSETQ. V shed 2 bases and J 2 bases; nucleotides not matched to a gene: 3. CDR3 length: 15 amino acids.

This sequence joins TRBV7-3 and TRBJ2-1; no clear D. The CDR3 loop spans 14 amino acids. Germline V gene lookup returns CDR1 SGHTA and CDR2 FQGTGA. Trimming shortened V by 2 bases and J by 4 bases, and 9 bases separated the two germline ends. As DNA, the CDR3 is TGTGCCAGCAGCTTATCCCGAGTGTACAATGAGCAGTTCTTC. Amino acids: CASSLSRVYNEQFF.

The chain joins TRBV10-3 to TRBJ2-7; D may be TRBD1 (6 bases). Trimming took off 0 bases at V and 6 bases at J, with 6 bases between the two ends. CDR3 length equals 12 residues. CDR1 and CDR2 (germline): ENHRY, SYGVKD. The CDR3 region is CAISESGGEQYF. As DNA, the CDR3 is TGTGCCATCAGTGAGTCAGGGGGCGAGCAGTACTTC.

V is TRBV9 and J is TRBJ2-7; 9 bases are a match to TRBD1. Germline V gene sequence: CDR1 SGDLS, CDR2 YYNGEE. The length of the CDR3 is 14 residues. Losses at the gene ends were 3 bases for V and 3 bases for J; bases not matched to a gene: 4. The CDR3 bases are TGTGCCAGCAGCGCTTCGGACAGGGGCTACGAGCAGTACTTC. Its translation is CASSASDRGYEQYF.

This chain joins TRBV28 and TRBJ2-7; 9 bases agree with TRBD1. With V trimmed by 2 bases and J by 6 bases, 5 bases remained unmatched. The CDR3 covers 14 residues. Germline loops: CDR1 MDHEN, CDR2 SYDVKM. CDR3 nucleotides: TGTGCCAGCAGTTTAGGGACAGGGCTGTCCGAGCAGTACTTC. Protein sequence: CASSLGTGLSEQYF.

V and J are TRBV5-1 and TRBJ2-3; 15 nucleotides align to TRBD2. V gave up 4 bases and J gave up 5 bases; unmatched junction bases: 2. The CDR3 runs 15 residues. Germline CDR1 is SGHRS and CDR2 is YFSETQ. CDR3 residues: CASSAGLAGGDTQYF. The CDR3 region has the DNA TGCGCCAGCAGCGCGGGACTAGCGGGAGGAGATACGCAGTATTTT. Together with reference TRBV5-1 and TRBJ2-3, the CDR3 gives the full variable domain: KAGVTQTPRYLIKTRGQQVTLSCSPISGHRSVSWYQQTPGQGLQFLFEYFSETQRNKGNFPGRFSGRQFSNSRSEMNVSTLELGDSALYLCASSAGLAGGDTQYFGPGTRLTVL.